This entry concerns a single TCR beta chain. The antigen is undetermined. These data originate in a study of early T cells in non-severe SARS-CoV-2 infection. Points from the study as a whole: VDJdb matches were skewed toward anti-spike CD8 T cell responses.

TCRdb re-called the 5' RACE reads with MiXCR, one entry per CDR3 protein. The data contain 64,000 or so distinct CDR3 sequences, around 14% of them seen just once; the ten biggest clones take up 4.2%. Sequencing was performed on whole blood. This TCR derives from an adult who was a healthcare worker with PCR-confirmed SARS-CoV-2 infection or an uninfected control (not recorded which).

CDR3 in DNA: TGTGCCAGCAGCTTAGACGGTCCTTCGCCGGGGGAGACCCAGTACTTC. Its translation is CASSLDGPSPGETQYF. The chain couples TRBV7-6 to TRBJ2-5; perhaps TRBD2 as D (5 bases). V lost 1 base, J lost 5 bases, and 17 bases lay in between. Germline lookup yields CDR1 SGHVS and CDR2 FNYEAQ. This CDR3 region has 16 residues.